Below are 9 T cell receptor beta chains sequenced from a single sample in a study of T cells expressing NK-cell markers. With the 5' RACE reads reprocessed, TCRdb shows one record per CDR3 protein and no DNA. The sample has over 200,000 distinct CDR3 sequences. Sequenced: blood T cells: a sorted CD56 or NKG2C T cell subset, CD4+ or CD8+ T cells, or bulk PBMC T cells (not recorded which). These TCRs come from a man between 18 and 35 years old in good health.

This chain links TRBV5-5 with TRBJ1-1; as DNA is missing, the TRBD1 call by TCRdb cannot be tested. This CDR3 comprises 15 residues. Looked up from germline, CDR1 is SGHKS and CDR2 is YYEKEE (reference sequence). The CDR3: CASSGTQGMNTEAFF.

The chain carries TRBV20-1 and TRBJ1-1; no DNA is available, so the TRBD1 call from TCRdb remains unchecked. Germline CDR1 and CDR2: DFQATT and SNEGSKA (reference sequence). The CDR3 covers 14 residues. The CDR3 is CSARRGGGNTEAFF.

V usage is TRBV7-2 and J usage is TRBJ1-5. Germline CDR1 reads SGHTA; CDR2 reads FQGNSA. CDR3 size: 15 residues. This CDR3 is CASSLQLGGDQPQHF.

The rearrangement links TRBV11-2 to TRBJ2-1; no DNA is available, so the TRBD1 call from TCRdb remains unchecked. The CDR3 runs to 16 residues. The germline CDR1 and CDR2 sequences are SGHAT and FQNNGV. This CDR3 is CASRPPGRNSYNEQFF.

The chain combines TRBV9 with TRBJ2-1; without DNA, the TCRdb call of TRBD2 cannot be checked. This CDR3 has 14 amino acids. CDR1 is SGDLS, CDR2 YYNGEE, per germline. CDR3 sequence: CASSPGTSGNEQFF.

V gene TRBV19 combines with J gene TRBJ2-1; TCRdb's D call, TRBD2, is unchecked because there is no DNA. Germline CDR1 and CDR2: LNHDA and SQIVND (reference sequence). This CDR3 is 13 amino acids long. The chain's CDR3 is CASSDRGFNEQFF.

The chain joins TRBV18 to TRBJ2-5; TCRdb designates TRBD2, a call that cannot be tested without DNA. Per germline, CDR1 KGHSH and CDR2 LQKENI. CDR3 length: 16 amino acids. The CDR3 sequence is CASSPPLAGVVETQYF.

The chain couples TRBV5-1 to TRBJ2-7. Germline CDR1 and CDR2: SGHRS and YFSETQ. The CDR3 is 14 amino acids. CDR3 sequence reads: CASSLKSGSYEQYF.

This sequence joins TRBV2 and TRBJ1-1; TCRdb reports TRBD1, a call that lacks DNA to check it against. This CDR3 contains 16 residues. The germline gives CDR1 SNHLY, CDR2 FYNNEI. The CDR3 sequence is CASSEPAGSWDTEAFF. The whole variable domain, filled in from reference TRBV2 and TRBJ1-1, reads EPEVTQTPSHQVTQMGQEVILRCVPISNHLYFYWYRQILGQKVEFLVSFYNNEISEKSEIFDDQFSVERPDGSNFTLKIRSTKLEDSAMYFCASSEPAGSWDTEAFFGQGTRLTVV.